The rows below give T cell receptor beta chains drawn from one sample of a study of CD8 T cells in Susac syndrome. TCRdb processed the immunoSEQ multiplex PCR reads anew with MiXCR; each CDR3 protein has one entry. The profile covers roughly 67,000 distinct CDR3 sequences, with about 95% appearing a single time and 0.3% to 0.45% taken by the ten largest. Source material: CD8+ T cells from PBMCs. Receptors originate from a human donor with multiple sclerosis. Both conserved end residues are part of each CDR3. Fields, in order: clone size, J gene, D gene, V gene, CDR3 protein, CDR3 DNA. A D gene is named only where the DNA matches it firmly. Clone sizes are given selectively: once, few, many, or a class where the clone is expanded.

abundance: .
j_gene: TRBJ1-1
d_gene: .
v_gene: TRBV3-1
CDR3aa: CASSVRYGTEAFF
CDR3nt: TGTGCCAGCAGTGTTCGGTATGGCACTGAAGCTTTCTTT

abundance: few
j_gene: TRBJ2-7
d_gene: TRBD1
v_gene: TRBV29-1
CDR3aa: CSVEGQGDYEQYF
CDR3nt: TGCAGCGTTGAAGGTCAGGGGGACTACGAGCAGTACTTC

abundance: .
j_gene: TRBJ2-7
d_gene: .
v_gene: TRBV9
CDR3aa: CASSYREQGYEQYF
CDR3nt: TGTGCCAGCAGCTACCGGGAACAGGGCTACGAGCAGTACTTC

abundance: .
j_gene: TRBJ1-4
d_gene: .
v_gene: TRBV30
CDR3aa: CAWSWFNEKLFF
CDR3nt: TGTGCCTGGAGCTGGTTTAATGAAAAACTGTTTTTT

abundance: once
j_gene: TRBJ1-2
d_gene: .
v_gene: TRBV7-9
CDR3aa: CASSLPLEGSEGYTF
CDR3nt: TGTGCCAGCAGCTTACCTTTAGAGGGTTCCGAGGGCTACACCTTC

abundance: .
j_gene: TRBJ2-7
d_gene: .
v_gene: TRBV4-1
CDR3aa: CASSQTGTRNEQYF
CDR3nt: TGCGCCAGCAGCCAGACCGGGACTCGGAACGAGCAGTACTTC

abundance: .
j_gene: TRBJ2-1
d_gene: TRBD1
v_gene: TRBV7-9
CDR3aa: CASSSSDREGGEQFF
CDR3nt: TGTGCCAGCAGCTCATCGGACAGGGAAGGCGGTGAGCAGTTCTTC

abundance: .
j_gene: TRBJ2-4
d_gene: .
v_gene: TRBV13
CDR3aa: CASSFGRGKNIQYF
CDR3nt: TGTGCCAGCAGCTTCGGACGGGGCAAAAACATTCAGTACTTC

abundance: .
j_gene: TRBJ1-5
d_gene: TRBD1
v_gene: TRBV12-3/TRBV12-4
CDR3aa: CASRDREVNQPQHF
CDR3nt: TGTGCCAGCAGGGACAGGGAAGTAAATCAGCCCCAGCATTTT

abundance: once
j_gene: TRBJ2-5
d_gene: .
v_gene: TRBV5-6
CDR3aa: CASSWRGAGETQYF
CDR3nt: TGTGCCAGCAGCTGGAGGGGGGCTGGAGAGACCCAGTACTTC

abundance: .
j_gene: TRBJ2-3
d_gene: TRBD2
v_gene: TRBV10-3
CDR3aa: CAIGLAGNTDTQYF
CDR3nt: TGTGCCATAGGACTAGCGGGAAACACAGATACGCAGTATTTT

abundance: once
j_gene: TRBJ2-2
d_gene: .
v_gene: TRBV11-2
CDR3aa: CASSHISPNEGGTNTGELFF
CDR3nt: TGTGCCAGCAGCCATATATCCCCTAACGAGGGGGGAACGAACACCGGGGAGCTGTTTTTT

abundance: .
j_gene: TRBJ1-1
d_gene: .
v_gene: TRBV20-1
CDR3aa: CSAQYSGSEAFF
CDR3nt: TGCAGTGCTCAGTACAGTGGGTCTGAAGCTTTCTTT

abundance: .
j_gene: TRBJ2-7
d_gene: .
v_gene: TRBV11-2
CDR3aa: CASSLAPFGRDGSYEQYF
CDR3nt: TGTGCCAGCAGCTTAGCGCCTTTCGGAAGGGACGGCTCCTACGAGCAGTACTTC

abundance: .
j_gene: TRBJ2-4
d_gene: .
v_gene: TRBV13
CDR3aa: CASSLASGINIQYF
CDR3nt: TGTGCCAGCAGCTTGGCGTCGGGGATAAACATTCAGTACTTC

abundance: .
j_gene: TRBJ2-6
d_gene: TRBD1
v_gene: TRBV7-9
CDR3aa: CASSSNRGGSSGANVLTF
CDR3nt: TGTGCCAGCAGTTCTAACCGAGGGGGCAGCTCTGGGGCCAACGTCCTGACTTTC

abundance: .
j_gene: TRBJ1-6
d_gene: .
v_gene: TRBV6-1
CDR3aa: CASSWTWGARSPLHF
CDR3nt: TGTGCCAGCAGTTGGACATGGGGGGCGCGGTCACCCCTCCACTTT

abundance: .
j_gene: TRBJ2-5
d_gene: .
v_gene: TRBV6-6
CDR3aa: CASSPGGAYQETQYF
CDR3nt: TGTGCCAGCAGCCCCGGAGGGGCGTACCAAGAGACCCAGTACTTC

abundance: .
j_gene: TRBJ1-2
d_gene: .
v_gene: TRBV30
CDR3aa: CAWSGTGRGNYGYTF
CDR3nt: TGTGCCTGGAGTGGTACAGGGCGGGGGAACTATGGCTACACCTTC

abundance: .
j_gene: TRBJ2-6
d_gene: .
v_gene: TRBV4-1
CDR3aa: CASSQTAPGANVLTF
CDR3nt: TGCGCCAGCAGCCAAACAGCCCCTGGGGCCAACGTCCTGACTTTC

abundance: .
j_gene: TRBJ2-7
d_gene: TRBD1
v_gene: TRBV29-1
CDR3aa: CSVEGQGHEQYF
CDR3nt: TGCAGCGTTGAGGGACAGGGCCACGAGCAGTACTTC

abundance: .
j_gene: TRBJ2-1
d_gene: .
v_gene: TRBV20-1
CDR3aa: CSARGGDRYNEQFF
CDR3nt: TGCAGTGCTAGAGGAGGGGATAGGTACAATGAGCAGTTCTTC

abundance: .
j_gene: TRBJ1-1
d_gene: TRBD1
v_gene: TRBV6-6
CDR3aa: CASSYGQGNTEAFF
CDR3nt: TGTGCCAGCAGTTACGGACAGGGGAACACTGAAGCTTTCTTT

abundance: .
j_gene: TRBJ1-5
d_gene: .
v_gene: TRBV27
CDR3aa: CASIRTFDGQPQHF
CDR3nt: TGTGCCAGCATAAGAACCTTTGATGGCCAGCCCCAGCATTTT

abundance: .
j_gene: TRBJ1-2
d_gene: TRBD1
v_gene: TRBV15
CDR3aa: CATSPADRGIYGYTF
CDR3nt: TGTGCCACCAGTCCGGCGGACAGGGGGATCTATGGCTACACCTTC

abundance: .
j_gene: TRBJ1-2
d_gene: .
v_gene: TRBV7-9
CDR3aa: CASSSPKAGAELNGYTF
CDR3nt: TGTGCCAGCAGCTCCCCCAAAGCCGGGGCAGAGTTAAATGGCTACACCTTC

abundance: .
j_gene: TRBJ2-1
d_gene: .
v_gene: TRBV5-4
CDR3aa: CASRRDSYNEQFF
CDR3nt: TGTGCCAGCAGGAGGGACTCCTACAATGAGCAGTTCTTC

abundance: .
j_gene: TRBJ2-7
d_gene: .
v_gene: TRBV9
CDR3aa: CASSVLAGTEQYF
CDR3nt: TGTGCCAGCAGCGTTTTAGCAGGGACCGAGCAGTACTTC

abundance: .
j_gene: TRBJ2-4
d_gene: .
v_gene: TRBV9
CDR3aa: CASSPTGSGYAKNIQYF
CDR3nt: TGTGCCAGCAGCCCGACCGGGAGCGGGTATGCCAAAAACATTCAGTACTTC

abundance: .
j_gene: TRBJ2-1
d_gene: .
v_gene: TRBV23-1
CDR3aa: CASSLPFELWEQFF
CDR3nt: TGCGCCAGCAGTCTCCCGTTTGAATTATGGGAGCAGTTCTTC

abundance: .
j_gene: TRBJ2-7
d_gene: .
v_gene: TRBV30
CDR3aa: CAWSRRAGGESEQYF
CDR3nt: TGTGCCTGGAGTCGAAGAGCTGGGGGTGAAAGTGAGCAGTACTTC

abundance: .
j_gene: TRBJ2-3
d_gene: .
v_gene: TRBV29-1
CDR3aa: CSVVVGRSTDTQYF
CDR3nt: TGCAGCGTCGTCGTAGGGAGAAGCACAGATACGCAGTATTTT

abundance: .
j_gene: TRBJ2-7
d_gene: .
v_gene: TRBV6-2/TRBV6-3
CDR3aa: CASSYSGVPYEQYF
CDR3nt: TGTGCCAGCAGTTACTCAGGTGTACCCTACGAGCAGTACTTC

abundance: .
j_gene: TRBJ2-3
d_gene: TRBD1
v_gene: TRBV7-9
CDR3aa: CASSFPDRGLGDTQYF
CDR3nt: TGTGCCAGCAGCTTCCCCGACAGGGGGCTAGGAGATACGCAGTATTTT

abundance: few
j_gene: TRBJ2-7
d_gene: TRBD1
v_gene: TRBV6-5
CDR3aa: CASSYGTGDEQYF
CDR3nt: TGTGCCAGCAGTTACGGGACAGGGGACGAGCAGTACTTC

abundance: .
j_gene: TRBJ2-7
d_gene: .
v_gene: TRBV4-1
CDR3aa: CASSSRDENYEQYF
CDR3nt: TGCGCCAGCAGCTCCCGGGACGAGAACTACGAGCAGTACTTC